A single T cell receptor (beta chain) is shown here with its context. The table came from immunoSEQ multiplex PCR; TCRdb's copy has only in-frame clones and leaves some out. The table includes around 210,000 clones, approximately 85% detected once. The data originate from a study of blood T cell repertoires in COVID-19. Study details: The samples span acute and convalescent COVID-19 from the United States, Italy and Spain.

Trimming stripped 1 base from V and 4 bases from J, with 11 bases between. CDR1 MNHEY and CDR2 SVGAGI come from the germline V gene. This CDR3 spans 15 amino acids. The clonotype originates from a man in his forties or fifties with COVID-19, enrolled during active disease. The specimen sequenced was peripheral blood. The gene calls are TRBV6-5 and TRBJ1-5; D is possibly TRBD1 (5 bases). Here the CDR3 DNA reads TGTGCCAGCAGTTACTTCGGGGGAAATAATCAGCCCCAGCATTTT. Translated, it gives CASSYFGGNNQPQHF.